This TCR beta chain was captured in a study of T cell repertoires in cytomegalovirus infection. Across the whole study: Both a matching HLA type and CMV infection were indicated by public TCR beta signatures.

MiXCR, run by TCRdb on the reads, gives a single entry per CDR3 protein. Of approximately 500,000 distinct CDR3 sequences listed, around 10% are singletons. Germline CDR1 SGHTA, CDR2 FQGNSA. CDR3 size: 15 residues. The ends lost 4 bases at V and 9 bases at J; junction bases unmatched: 12. The sample holds many counts of this clonotype. Sequenced: PBMCs. The chain carries TRBV7-2 and TRBJ2-1; 7 bases are a match to TRBD2. This TCR derives from a human donor in good health (CMV status not recorded). Some clones in this sample may be carry-over from other donors' samples. The CDR3 loop reads CASSWGEGPRVEQFF. The CDR3 bases are TGTGCCAGCAGCTGGGGGGAGGGTCCTAGGGTTGAGCAGTTCTTC. The whole variable domain, remainder taken from reference TRBV7-2 and TRBJ2-1, is GAGVSQSPSNKVTEKGKDVELRCDPISGHTALYWYRQSLGQGLEFLIYFQGNSAPDKSGLPSDRFSAERTGGSVSTLTIQRTQQEDSAVYLCASSWGEGPRVEQFFGPGTRLTVL.